Shown below are 20 T cell receptor beta chains from a single sample sequenced in a study of cytomegalovirus exposure and HLA in healthy donors. Use of 60 Vbeta and 13 Jbeta primers characterized the PCR. The data were produced by immunoSEQ multiplex PCR, yet TCRdb's version contains in-frame clones alone and is incomplete. Its table records some 130,000 clones. Sequenced sample: PBMCs. These receptors were obtained from a man aged 18 to 35 in good health and CMV-seronegative.

J is TRBJ2-5 and V is TRBV27; D unclear. The CDR3 length is 15 residues. V dropped 8 bases and J dropped 5 bases, with 21 bases sitting between them. Germline CDR1 and CDR2: MNHEY and SMNVEV (reference sequence). In DNA form, the CDR3 reads TGTGCCAGCGGTCTACTTGGCAGCTCCAGGGAGACCCAGTACTTC. Encoded protein: CASGLLGSSRETQYF.

The chain employs TRBV9 and TRBJ2-3, with 9 bases that match TRBD2. Germline V gene lookup returns CDR1 SGDLS and CDR2 YYNGEE. V was pared by 0 bases and J by 5 bases, with 7 bases of the junction left unmatched. This CDR3 contains 16 residues. CDR3: CASSVAAGGSGDTQYF. As DNA, the CDR3 is TGTGCCAGCAGCGTAGCTGCGGGAGGGTCAGGAGATACGCAGTATTTT.

The chain links TRBV27 to TRBJ2-1; 7 nucleotides line up with TRBD2. CDR1 is MNHEY, CDR2 SMNVEV, per germline (reference sequence). This CDR3 is 14 amino acids long. With V trimmed by 7 bases and J by 6 bases, 9 bases remained unmatched. As DNA, the CDR3 is TGTGCCAGCACCCCTCAAGCGGGATTCAATGAGCAGTTCTTC. Translated, it gives CASTPQAGFNEQFF.

For this clone: The sample carries other DNA sequences with the same CDR3. The CDR3 reads CASSFRLAGALSSYNEQFF. CDR3 nucleotides: TGCGCCAGCAGCTTTAGACTAGCGGGGGCCCTGAGCTCCTACAATGAGCAGTTCTTC. The genes are TRBV5-1 and TRBJ2-1; 12 nucleotides align to TRBD2. V lost 2 bases and J lost 0; bases outside the gene matches: 9. The CDR3 contains 19 residues. Germline loops: CDR1 SGHRS, CDR2 YFSETQ.

The gene calls are TRBV29-1 and TRBJ2-3, with 7 bases that match TRBD1. With 4 bases clipped from V and 2 bases from J, the junction kept 6 bases outside the gene matches. This CDR3 contains 14 residues. CDR1 is SQVTM, CDR2 ANQGSEA, per germline. The CDR3 nucleotides are TGCAGCGTTGTGAGGGGGCCTCCCACAGATACGCAGTATTTT. It is translated as CSVVRGPPTDTQYF.

About this clone itself: This CDR3 fails to terminate in the conserved phenylalanine or tryptophan, so it likely reflects a read error. This chain links TRBV5-4 with TRBJ1-1, with 7 positions matching TRBD1. V lost 4 bases and J lost 1; bases outside the gene matches: 16. CDR1 is SGHNT, CDR2 YYREEE, per germline (reference sequence). CDR3 length: 18 amino acids. CDR3 in DNA: TGTGCCAGCAGCAAGTCATCCGGGACAGTTTTAGGGAACACTGAAGCTTTCCTT. This translates into CASSKSSGTVLGNTEAFL.

V usage is TRBV4-3 and J usage is TRBJ1-1, with D tentatively TRBD1 (5 bases). V dropped 0 bases and J dropped 7 bases, with 24 bases sitting between them. This CDR3 is built from 18 residues. Germline V gene data show CDR1 as LGHNA and CDR2 as YSLEER. CDR3 sequence: CASSQDGGRGRFQGEAFF. The CDR3 DNA reads TGCGCCAGCAGCCAAGATGGAGGGAGGGGCCGGTTTCAAGGTGAAGCTTTCTTT.

The V gene is TRBV5-6, the J gene TRBJ1-1; a possible D gene is TRBD1 (6 bases). This CDR3 comprises 14 residues. Germline CDR1 reads SGHDT; CDR2 reads YYEEEE. V was trimmed by 4 bases and J by 2 bases, leaving 12 bases between them. Here the CDR3 DNA reads TGTGCCAGCAGCACCTTGGACAGAAACACTGAAGCTTTCTTT. It specifies CASSTLDRNTEAFF.

The J gene is TRBJ1-6, the V gene TRBV7-2; tentative D call: TRBD1 (5 bases). The CDR3 runs to 12 residues. Trimming pared 6 bases from V and 9 bases from J, leaving 9 bases between. CDR1 is SGHTA, CDR2 FQGNSA, per germline. CDR3 sequence: CASRGGPSPLHF. CDR3 DNA sequence: TGTGCCAGCAGGGGGGGTCCTTCACCCCTCCACTTT.

This chain connects TRBV28 to TRBJ1-5; TRBD1 matches at 9 bases. In germline, CDR1 is MDHEN, CDR2 SYDVKM. Trimming took 5 bases from V and 1 from J; bases not matched to a gene: 9. This CDR3 region has 17 residues. CDR3 loop: CASSHRPGTGSNQPQHF. The DNA for the CDR3 is TGTGCCAGCAGTCACCGTCCCGGGACAGGGAGCAATCAGCCCCAGCATTTT.

As DNA, the CDR3 is TGTGCCTTACCACTAGCGGGGCCCCTCGGCGGGGAGCTGTTTTTT. Its translation is CALPLAGPLGGELFF. The chain employs TRBV30 and TRBJ2-2; 10 bases are a match to TRBD2. V shed 7 bases, J shed 7 bases, and the junction held 12 bases outside the gene matches. CDR3 size: 15 residues. The V gene's germline CDR1 is GTSNPN and CDR2 SVGIG (reference sequence).

The CDR3 DNA is TGTGCCAGCAGCTTAACGACAGGGGGGTACGAGCAGTACTTC. This encodes CASSLTTGGYEQYF. The rearrangement links TRBV7-6 to TRBJ2-7, with 9 bases identical to TRBD1. Germline lookup yields CDR1 SGHVS and CDR2 FNYEAQ. J gave up 4 bases and V 2 bases, and 3 bases lay outside the gene matches. The CDR3 consists of 14 residues.

This sequence joins TRBV30 and TRBJ1-1, with D tentatively TRBD1 (5 bases). Trimming shortened V by 3 bases and J by 3 bases, and 14 bases separated the two germline ends. Germline-derived CDR1 and CDR2 are GTSNPN and SVGIG (reference sequence). CDR3 size: 14 residues. CDR3 coding DNA: TGTGCCTGGAGGCGCAGGGTTCCGGACACTGAAGCTTTCTTT. This codes for CAWRRRVPDTEAFF.

This chain links TRBV7-2 with TRBJ2-2, with 8 bases lining up with TRBD1. The V segment lost 5 bases and the J segment 3 bases; nucleotides outside the gene matches: 5. CDR3 length: 15 amino acids. Looked up from germline, CDR1 is SGHTA and CDR2 is FQGNSA. The CDR3 protein is CASSETGAYTGELFF. CDR3 sequence (DNA): TGTGCCAGCAGCGAGACAGGGGCCTACACCGGGGAGCTGTTTTTT.

The chain employs TRBV4-3 and TRBJ2-1; TRBD2 might be the D (8 bases). Germline V gene data show CDR1 as LGHNA and CDR2 as YSLEER. V dropped 2 bases and J dropped 2 bases, with 31 bases sitting between them. This CDR3 comprises 22 residues. The CDR3 loop is CASSQPDPGQTTTSDTYNEQFF. The CDR3 region has the DNA TGCGCCAGCAGCCAACCCGACCCGGGACAGACGACGACTAGCGACACCTACAATGAGCAGTTCTTC.

The gene calls are TRBV9 and TRBJ1-5, with 7 bases lining up with TRBD1. Germline V gives CDR1 SGDLS, CDR2 YYNGEE. With V trimmed by 7 bases and J by 2 bases, 18 bases remained unmatched. There are 18 residues in the CDR3. CDR3 sequence reads: CASPQGVGYALGNQPQHF. CDR3 DNA: TGTGCCAGCCCCCAGGGGGTGGGGTATGCGTTAGGCAATCAGCCCCAGCATTTT.

The gene calls are TRBV10-3 and TRBJ1-2; D possibly corresponds to TRBD1 (6 bases). V gave up 6 bases and J gave up 2 bases, with 10 bases separating them. The CDR3 length is 13 residues. Germline lookup yields CDR1 ENHRY and CDR2 SYGVKD. This CDR3 reads CAISKQGNYGYTF. CDR3 DNA sequence: TGTGCCATCAGCAAACAGGGAAACTATGGCTACACCTTC.

This chain joins TRBV4-3 and TRBJ1-2; the D is unclear. Trimming pared 0 bases from V and 8 bases from J, leaving 22 bases between. The CDR3 sequence is 17 residues long. Germline CDR1 is LGHNA and CDR2 is YSLEER. CDR3 region: CASSQETAQPLQLGYTF. In DNA form, the CDR3 reads TGCGCCAGCAGCCAAGAAACGGCACAGCCCTTACAGTTGGGCTACACCTTC.

The V gene is TRBV19, the J gene TRBJ1-2, with 7 bases fitting TRBD1. The CDR3 is 15 residues long. V shed 2 bases and J 8 bases; nucleotides not matched to a gene: 11. Germline CDR1 LNHDA, CDR2 SQIVND (reference sequence). The CDR3 here is CASSINDRVEGGYTF. In nucleotides, the CDR3 is TGTGCCAGTAGTATAAACGACAGGGTCGAGGGCGGCTACACCTTC.

The chain recombines TRBV19 with TRBJ2-7, with 9 bases that match TRBD1. V shed 11 bases, J shed 3 bases, and the junction held 11 bases outside the gene matches. The CDR3 has 14 residues. Looked up from germline, CDR1 is LNHDA and CDR2 is SQIVND (reference sequence). The chain's CDR3 is CACRETGGFYEQYF. CDR3 DNA: TGTGCCTGTCGAGAGACAGGGGGATTCTACGAGCAGTACTTC.